The T cell receptor (beta chain) described here comes from a study of a mutant IDH1 vaccine in newly diagnosed glioma. Background on the study: Vaccination started 4-6 weeks after radiotherapy alone, or with temozolomide cycles. Sex distribution of treated patients was about 60% male and about 40% female; mean age was around 40 years. Whole-study results and caveats: Of all patients, 93.3% showed vaccine-induced immune responses.

Assay used: immunoSEQ multiplex PCR; TCRdb lists only in-frame clones, some missing. The table has about 38,000 clones, 80% to 90% seen once. J was trimmed by 1 base and V by 5 bases; bases with no gene match: 1. Germline lookup yields CDR1 SQVTM and CDR2 ANQGSEA. The CDR3 has 12 residues. The time point here: week 5, during vaccination. The investigators gave 300 ug of mutant IDH1 20-mer peptide in each vaccine dose, together with topical imiquimod. Donors had new IDH1-mutant astrocytomas of WHO grade 3 or 4 (ATRX-lost). With respect to this clone: The antigen is undetermined.

This clonotype was obtained from a man aged 45-65 years with glioma. Sample: PBMCs, taken from a glioma patient whose treatment included an IDH1 peptide vaccine. The chain recombines TRBV29-1 with TRBJ2-5, with TRBD1 matching over 7 bases. Here the CDR3 reads CSVTGVQETQYF. In DNA, the CDR3 is TGCAGCGTTACAGGGGTCCAAGAGACCCAGTACTTC.